This T cell receptor beta chain was captured by sequencing in a study of T-cell memory formation after mild COVID-19. Worth noting for this clonotype: What it binds is not known.

Study-wide results and limits: A balance of CD4 and CD8 characterized clones contracting day 15 to 85, whereas later expanders leaned CD4+.

Using its own MiXCR run on the 5' RACE reads, TCRdb lists one record per CDR3 protein. Found here are fewer than 450,000 distinct CDR3 sequences, around 21% of them singletons; the top ten hold roughly an eighth. Sequencing was performed on PBMCs or a T cell subset sorted from them (not recorded which). The sequence derives from an adult woman who had mild COVID-19 (a few samples of this study predate the infection). Cell type and time point are not known.

For the CDR3, the DNA is TGTGCCAGCAGTTTAGGGGGGATCTTCTCTGGGGCCAACGTCCTGACTTTC. Its protein is CASSLGGIFSGANVLTF. V usage is TRBV12-3 or TRBV12-4 and J usage is TRBJ2-6; D could derive from TRBD1 or TRBD2 (5 bases each). The CDR3 consists of 17 residues. V lost 1 base and J lost 0, with 10 bases in between.